These T cell receptor beta chains were read from a single sample in a study of sequential checkpoint blockade in melanoma. Profiling relied on immunoSEQ multiplex PCR, and the TCRdb table lists in-frame clones only, not all of them. The table lists fewer than 35,000 clones, 75% to 90% of them singletons, with 22% in the top ten. The specimen was CD8+ T cells sorted from blood (inferred from file names), collected from a patient given nivolumab and ipilimumab in sequence. The receptors originated from a human donor with melanoma. CDR3s include the opening cysteine and the closing phenylalanine or tryptophan. The D gene is left open where the match is weak. Clone sizes are given selectively: once, few, many, or a class where the clone is expanded.

j_gene: TRBJ2-7
d_gene: TRBD1
v_gene: TRBV11-2
abundance: .
CDR3aa: CASSLAQGAYEQYF
CDR3nt: TGTGCCAGCAGCTTAGCACAGGGGGCCTACGAGCAGTACTTC

j_gene: TRBJ2-5
d_gene: TRBD1
v_gene: TRBV6-5
abundance: .
CDR3aa: CASSTPGQGVREQYF
CDR3nt: TGTGCCAGCAGTACCCCGGGACAGGGGGTTCGAGAGCAGTACTTC

j_gene: TRBJ2-3
d_gene: TRBD2
v_gene: TRBV27
abundance: .
CDR3aa: CASSSIAGGRTQYF
CDR3nt: TGTGCCAGCAGTTCTATAGCGGGAGGGCGGACGCAGTATTTT

j_gene: TRBJ2-1
d_gene: TRBD2
v_gene: TRBV6-5
abundance: .
CDR3aa: CASTPLAGVFREQFF
CDR3nt: TGTGCCAGCACCCCCCTAGCGGGAGTGTTCCGTGAGCAGTTCTTC

j_gene: TRBJ1-5
d_gene: .
v_gene: TRBV6-6
abundance: .
CDR3aa: CASSPQGGNQPQHF
CDR3nt: TGTGCCAGCAGCCCCCAGGGTGGGAATCAGCCCCAGCATTTT

j_gene: TRBJ2-3
d_gene: TRBD2
v_gene: TRBV7-9
abundance: .
CDR3aa: CASSLFVAGRDTQYF
CDR3nt: TGTGCCAGCAGCTTGTTCGTAGCGGGGAGAGATACGCAGTATTTT

j_gene: TRBJ2-3
d_gene: TRBD2
v_gene: TRBV5-1
abundance: .
CDR3aa: CASSLVPSGGAGDTQYF
CDR3nt: TGCGCCAGCAGCTTGGTCCCTAGCGGGGGGGCCGGAGATACGCAGTATTTT

j_gene: TRBJ2-7
d_gene: TRBD1
v_gene: TRBV6-1
abundance: once
CDR3aa: CASSDRDQGDREQYF
CDR3nt: TGTGCCAGCAGTGACCGGGACCAGGGGGATAGGGAGCAGTACTTC

j_gene: TRBJ1-2
d_gene: TRBD1
v_gene: TRBV6-4
abundance: .
CDR3aa: CASGPDRDRGYTF
CDR3nt: TGTGCCAGCGGACCCGACAGGGATCGTGGCTACACCTTC

j_gene: TRBJ2-7
d_gene: .
v_gene: TRBV19
abundance: .
CDR3aa: CASSTPLGQGAPYEQYF
CDR3nt: TGTGCCAGTAGTACCCCACTGGGACAAGGGGCACCCTACGAGCAGTACTTC

j_gene: TRBJ2-3
d_gene: .
v_gene: TRBV30
abundance: .
CDR3aa: CAWKDTRSTDTQYF
CDR3nt: TGTGCCTGGAAAGATACTAGGAGCACAGATACGCAGTATTTT

j_gene: TRBJ1-3
d_gene: .
v_gene: TRBV7-9
abundance: .
CDR3aa: CASSSTGSTIYF
CDR3nt: TGTGCCAGCAGCTCAACAGGGTCCACCATATATTTT

j_gene: TRBJ1-4
d_gene: TRBD1
v_gene: TRBV28
abundance: .
CDR3aa: CASSEQGADEKLFF
CDR3nt: TGTGCCAGCAGTGAACAGGGGGCGGATGAAAAACTGTTTTTT

j_gene: TRBJ2-7
d_gene: TRBD2
v_gene: TRBV6-5
abundance: .
CDR3aa: CASSTSGSFYEQYF
CDR3nt: TGTGCCAGCAGTACTAGCGGGAGTTTCTACGAGCAGTACTTC

j_gene: TRBJ2-5
d_gene: .
v_gene: TRBV13
abundance: .
CDR3aa: CASSLMGAPNF
CDR3nt: TGTGCCAGCAGCTTAATGGGGGCCCCGAACTTC

j_gene: TRBJ1-2
d_gene: .
v_gene: TRBV4-1
abundance: .
CDR3aa: CASSQDRGWGYTF
CDR3nt: TGCGCCAGCAGCCAAGATCGGGGTTGGGGCTACACCTTC

j_gene: TRBJ2-7
d_gene: TRBD2
v_gene: TRBV27
abundance: .
CDR3aa: CASSLTLAGSYEQYF
CDR3nt: TGTGCCAGCAGTTTAACACTAGCGGGATCCTACGAGCAGTACTTC

j_gene: TRBJ2-7
d_gene: TRBD1
v_gene: TRBV2
abundance: .
CDR3aa: CASNPGQGSYEQYF
CDR3nt: TGTGCCAGCAATCCGGGACAGGGGTCCTACGAGCAGTACTTC

j_gene: TRBJ1-4
d_gene: TRBD1
v_gene: TRBV19
abundance: .
CDR3aa: CASMGTGIEKLFF
CDR3nt: TGTGCCAGTATGGGGACAGGCATTGAAAAACTGTTTTTT

j_gene: TRBJ1-1
d_gene: TRBD1
v_gene: TRBV28
abundance: .
CDR3aa: CASSWDRGRAFF
CDR3nt: TGTGCCAGCAGCTGGGACAGGGGGCGAGCTTTCTTT

j_gene: TRBJ2-7
d_gene: .
v_gene: TRBV5-1
abundance: .
CDR3aa: CASSLEVRGPEQYF
CDR3nt: TGCGCCAGCAGCTTGGAGGTCAGGGGCCCAGAGCAGTACTTC

j_gene: TRBJ2-1
d_gene: TRBD2
v_gene: TRBV4-2
abundance: .
CDR3aa: CASSHTTGTSPNEQFF
CDR3nt: TGTGCCAGCAGCCACACGACCGGGACTAGCCCCAATGAGCAGTTCTTC

j_gene: TRBJ1-4
d_gene: .
v_gene: TRBV5-6
abundance: .
CDR3aa: CASSLYDEKLFF
CDR3nt: TGTGCCAGCAGCTTGTATGATGAAAAACTGTTTTTT

j_gene: TRBJ2-2
d_gene: .
v_gene: TRBV4-3
abundance: .
CDR3aa: CASSQDSRRGGGELFF
CDR3nt: TGCGCCAGCAGCCAAGACTCTCGAAGGGGGGGCGGGGAGCTGTTTTTT

j_gene: TRBJ2-5
d_gene: .
v_gene: TRBV10-3
abundance: few
CDR3aa: CAIRPTEAQETQYF
CDR3nt: TGTGCCATCAGACCGACCGAGGCCCAAGAGACCCAGTACTTC

j_gene: TRBJ1-1
d_gene: .
v_gene: TRBV5-4
abundance: once
CDR3aa: CASSPDSYTEAFF
CDR3nt: TGTGCCAGCAGCCCGGACAGTTATACTGAAGCTTTCTTT

j_gene: TRBJ2-7
d_gene: TRBD2
v_gene: TRBV5-4
abundance: once
CDR3aa: CASSFGLAGSEQYF
CDR3nt: TGTGCCAGCAGCTTCGGTCTAGCGGGGTCCGAGCAGTACTTC

j_gene: TRBJ1-1
d_gene: .
v_gene: TRBV6-5
abundance: medium-sized
CDR3aa: CASSSSRYHRYTEAFF
CDR3nt: TGTGCCAGCAGTTCCTCCCGGTACCATAGATACACTGAAGCTTTCTTT

j_gene: TRBJ1-4
d_gene: .
v_gene: TRBV6-5
abundance: .
CDR3aa: CASRQGWGNEKLFF
CDR3nt: TGTGCCAGCAGGCAGGGTTGGGGTAATGAAAAACTGTTTTTT

j_gene: TRBJ2-2
d_gene: TRBD2
v_gene: TRBV7-9
abundance: .
CDR3aa: CASSATSGGDTGELFF
CDR3nt: TGTGCCAGCAGCGCTACTAGCGGGGGCGACACCGGGGAGCTGTTTTTT

j_gene: TRBJ2-3
d_gene: .
v_gene: TRBV4-3
abundance: .
CDR3aa: CASSQIHRASTDTRYF
CDR3nt: TGCGCCAGCAGCCAAATTCACCGAGCTAGCACAGATACGCGGTATTTT

j_gene: TRBJ2-3
d_gene: TRBD2
v_gene: TRBV10-1
abundance: .
CDR3aa: CASSEILAGSTDTQYF
CDR3nt: TGCGCCAGCAGTGAGATACTAGCGGGTAGTACTGATACGCAGTATTTT

j_gene: TRBJ2-2
d_gene: TRBD2
v_gene: TRBV11-2
abundance: .
CDR3aa: CASSLLLAGRETGELFF
CDR3nt: TGTGCCAGCAGCTTACTCCTCGCGGGGCGGGAGACCGGGGAGCTGTTTTTT

j_gene: TRBJ2-5
d_gene: TRBD2
v_gene: TRBV7-2
abundance: .
CDR3aa: CATASGGFEETQYF
CDR3nt: TGTGCTACGGCTAGCGGGGGGTTTGAAGAGACCCAGTACTTC

j_gene: TRBJ2-7
d_gene: .
v_gene: TRBV2
abundance: .
CDR3aa: CASGRDTTYEQYF
CDR3nt: TGTGCCAGCGGGAGGGACACCACCTACGAGCAGTACTTC

j_gene: TRBJ1-1
d_gene: .
v_gene: TRBV21-1
abundance: .
CDR3aa: CASSKKSVLTEAFF
CDR3nt: TGTGCCAGCAGCAAAAAAAGCGTGTTGACTGAAGCTTTCTTT

j_gene: TRBJ2-5
d_gene: .
v_gene: TRBV2
abundance: .
CDR3aa: CASSEALRSGETQYF
CDR3nt: TGTGCCAGCAGTGAAGCGCTACGGAGCGGAGAGACCCAGTACTTC

j_gene: TRBJ1-5
d_gene: .
v_gene: TRBV7-8
abundance: .
CDR3aa: CASSPFRGGGDQPQHF
CDR3nt: TGTGCCAGCAGCCCCTTCCGGGGGGGAGGGGATCAGCCCCAGCATTTT

j_gene: TRBJ2-7
d_gene: .
v_gene: TRBV11-2
abundance: .
CDR3aa: CASSLHRDPSYEQYF
CDR3nt: TGTGCCAGCAGCTTACACAGGGACCCCTCCTACGAGCAGTACTTC

j_gene: TRBJ1-2
d_gene: TRBD1
v_gene: TRBV7-9
abundance: few
CDR3aa: CASSSPHPRQGVNYGYTF
CDR3nt: TGTGCCAGCAGCTCACCCCATCCCCGACAGGGGGTTAACTATGGCTACACCTTC

j_gene: TRBJ2-7
d_gene: .
v_gene: TRBV28
abundance: .
CDR3aa: CASSWGRGAYEQYF
CDR3nt: TGTGCCAGCAGTTGGGGCAGGGGGGCCTACGAGCAGTACTTC